This TCR beta chain was found in a study of T cell changes during pregnancy in multiple sclerosis. Germline CDR1 and CDR2: SNHLY and FYNNEI. Germline trimming cut 3 bases from V and 2 bases from J; bases unmatched to any gene: 4. The CDR3 is made up of 15 amino acids. TCRdb's copy holds only in-frame clones and misses some; the assay was immunoSEQ multiplex PCR. The table includes 130,000 or so clones, about 93% detected once. Source: peripheral blood, taken before pregnancy. This chain uses TRBV2 with TRBJ2-5; the match to TRBD1 covers 9 bases. This sequence originates from a female donor with multiple sclerosis, enrolled in a pregnancy study. CDR3 bases: TGTGCCAGCAGTGATCCGGGACAGGGACAAGAGACCCAGTACTTC. The encoded protein is CASSDPGQGQETQYF. Full variable domain (missing parts from reference TRBV2 and TRBJ2-5): EPEVTQTPSHQVTQMGQEVILRCVPISNHLYFYWYRQILGQKVEFLVSFYNNEISEKSEIFDDQFSVERPDGSNFTLKIRSTKLEDSAMYFCASSDPGQGQETQYFGPGTRLLVL.